Listed below are T cell receptor beta chains from one sample, sequenced in a study of OX40 agonist ivuxolimab in advanced cancers. Repertoires were generated with immunoSEQ multiplex PCR, while TCRdb's copy carries only in-frame clones and drops some. The data contain more than 45,000 clones, 70% to 85% of them singletons. This material consisted of CD4+ or CD8+ T cells sorted from blood, taken in a trial of the OX40 agonist ivuxolimab. Receptors were obtained from an adult with an advanced solid tumor such as melanoma, head and neck, liver or kidney cancer. The CDR3 runs from the conserved cysteine through the conserved F or W. Fields, in order: clone size, V gene, J gene, D gene, CDR3 DNA, CDR3 protein. The D gene is left open where the match is weak. Some rows mark clone size as missing; the rest say once, few, many or name a class of expanded clone.

-	TRBV4-1	TRBJ1-1	-	TGCGCCAGCAGCCAAGGGGCCCAAGCTTTCTTT	CASSQGAQAFF
few	TRBV7-9	TRBJ2-7	TRBD1	TGTGCCAGCAGCCGCGGACAGGGCTCTGGCAACGAGCAGTACTTC	CASSRGQGSGNEQYF
-	TRBV6-1	TRBJ1-1	TRBD1	TGTGCCAGCAAAGGGGGCGGGATGGAGACTTTCTTT	CASKGGGMETFF
-	TRBV7-2	TRBJ2-7	TRBD1	TGTGCCAGCAGCCCCCCGGGACAGGGGTGGATCGAGCAGTACTTC	CASSPPGQGWIEQYF
medium-sized	TRBV4-1	TRBJ2-7	-	TGCGCCAGCAGCCAAGGCGGGACTTTTTCAAACTACGAGCAGTACTTC	CASSQGGTFSNYEQYF
once	TRBV13	TRBJ1-5	-	TGTGCCAGCAGCCGAGGGGGGTACAATCAGCCCCAGCATTTT	CASSRGGYNQPQHF
-	TRBV30	TRBJ2-2	TRBD1	TGTGCCTGGATGGGCGGGACAGGGCCCGGGGAGCTGTTTTTT	CAWMGGTGPGELFF
-	TRBV5-8	TRBJ2-5	-	TGTGCCAGCCTCGAGGTGGGAGAGACCCAGTACTTC	CASLEVGETQYF
-	TRBV6-1	TRBJ1-2	-	TGTGCCAGCACCGGATCGGGGGATGACTATGGCTACACCTTC	CASTGSGDDYGYTF
-	TRBV11-2	TRBJ1-2	TRBD1	TGTGCCAGCAGCCGGACAGGAGGATATGGCTACACCTTC	CASSRTGGYGYTF
-	TRBV11-2	TRBJ2-7	-	TGTGCCATCGGGACTGCCTACGAGCAGTACTTC	CAIGTAYEQYF
-	TRBV19	TRBJ2-1	TRBD1	TGTGCCACCAGACAGGGGAAAAATGAGCAGTTCTTC	CATRQGKNEQFF
-	TRBV18	TRBJ1-2	-	TGTGCCAGCTCACCCGGGACGGCTAACTATGGCTACACCTTC	CASSPGTANYGYTF
-	TRBV7-3	TRBJ2-5	TRBD2	TGTGCCAGCAGCTTGGGAGCGGGAGAGGCCCAGTACTTC	CASSLGAGEAQYF
-	TRBV19	TRBJ1-4	-	TGTGCCAGTAGTATAGATGAGGGGGGTGAAAAACTGTTTTTT	CASSIDEGGEKLFF
-	TRBV6-5	TRBJ1-2	-	TGTGCCAGCAGTTCCCCGACAACTAACTATGGCTACACCTTC	CASSSPTTNYGYTF
-	TRBV9	TRBJ2-3	TRBD2	TGTGCCAGCAGCGTAGTTAGAAGTCTAGCGGGAGGCACAGATACGCAGTATTTT	CASSVVRSLAGGTDTQYF
few	TRBV5-1	TRBJ1-2	TRBD1	TGCGCCAGCAGCTTACCACAGGGGTCGGGATCGCTAAACTATGGCTACACCTTC	CASSLPQGSGSLNYGYTF
-	TRBV11-2	TRBJ1-1	-	TGTGCCAGCAGCTTAAATCTCGAGGGCAGTGAAGCTTTCTTT	CASSLNLEGSEAFF
-	TRBV27	TRBJ1-5	-	TGTGCCAGCAGTTCTCGGCCCATGGCCGGTCCGAATCAGCCCCAGCATTTT	CASSSRPMAGPNQPQHF
-	TRBV25-1	TRBJ2-1	-	TGTGCCAGCTCGAGGCAGGGTTTAAATGAGCAGTTCTTC	CASSRQGLNEQFF
-	TRBV2	TRBJ2-1	TRBD1	TGTGCCAGCAACAGGGGTCCCAATGAGCAGTTCTTC	CASNRGPNEQFF
-	TRBV2	TRBJ2-7	-	TGTGCCAGCAGGGCCGGGACTGTGGGTCTCGTGCAGTACTTC	CASRAGTVGLVQYF
-	TRBV7-3	TRBJ1-1	-	TGTGCCAGCAGCTTCCGGACCCAGAAGGCTGAAGCTTTCTTT	CASSFRTQKAEAFF
-	TRBV7-2	TRBJ2-2	TRBD2	TGTGCCAGCAGCGAACCGGGACTAGGGCCTACCGGGGAGCTGTTTTTT	CASSEPGLGPTGELFF
-	TRBV14	TRBJ2-7	-	TGTGCCAGCAGCCAAGGGTTTGTAACAGGGCCGAACGAGCAGTACTTC	CASSQGFVTGPNEQYF
-	TRBV7-8	TRBJ2-5	TRBD1	TGTGCCAGCAGCTTAGTGAACAGGGGAAGGCGGGAGACCCAGTACTTC	CASSLVNRGRRETQYF
few	TRBV6-1	TRBJ1-1	-	TGTGCCAGCAGGGATTATACAGGGAACACTGAAGCTTTCTTT	CASRDYTGNTEAFF
-	TRBV27	TRBJ2-1	-	TGTGCCAGCGGCGGGGCCTTCCACAATGAGCAGTTCTTC	CASGGAFHNEQFF
-	TRBV18	TRBJ2-3	-	TGTGCCAGCTCACCAGGAGGGGGTGTGAGAGATACGCAGTATTTT	CASSPGGGVRDTQYF
-	TRBV11-2	TRBJ2-7	-	TGTGCCAGCAGCCCCTGGCAGGGTACCTACGAGCAGTACTTC	CASSPWQGTYEQYF
-	TRBV7-2	TRBJ2-3	-	TGTGCCAGCAAGGTCGGAACAGATACGCAGTATTTT	CASKVGTDTQYF
once	TRBV6-1	TRBJ1-1	TRBD1	TGTGCCAGCAGTGCAAATCGACAGGGGTGGGCTTTCTTT	CASSANRQGWAFF
-	TRBV5-1	TRBJ2-7	-	TGCGCCAGCAGCTTACAAATACCAGCCTACCCCCTGCACTACGAGCAGTACTTC	CASSLQIPAYPLHYEQYF
-	TRBV30	TRBJ1-2	-	TGTGCCTGGAGTTATGGGACACTAAACTATGGCTACACCTTC	CAWSYGTLNYGYTF